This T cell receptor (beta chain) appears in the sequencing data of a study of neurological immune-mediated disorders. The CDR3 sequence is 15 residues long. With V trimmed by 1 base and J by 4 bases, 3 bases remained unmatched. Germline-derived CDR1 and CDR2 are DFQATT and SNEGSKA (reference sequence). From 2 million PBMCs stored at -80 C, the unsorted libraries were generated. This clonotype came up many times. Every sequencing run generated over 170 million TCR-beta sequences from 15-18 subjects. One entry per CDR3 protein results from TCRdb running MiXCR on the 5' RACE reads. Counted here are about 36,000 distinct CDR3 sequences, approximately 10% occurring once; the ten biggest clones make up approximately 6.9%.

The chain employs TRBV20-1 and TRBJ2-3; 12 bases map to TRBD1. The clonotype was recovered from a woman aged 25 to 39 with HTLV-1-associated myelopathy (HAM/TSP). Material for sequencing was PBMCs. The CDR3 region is CSARGDRGRPDTQYF. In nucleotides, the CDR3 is TGCAGTGCTAGAGGGGACAGGGGGCGCCCAGATACGCAGTATTTT.